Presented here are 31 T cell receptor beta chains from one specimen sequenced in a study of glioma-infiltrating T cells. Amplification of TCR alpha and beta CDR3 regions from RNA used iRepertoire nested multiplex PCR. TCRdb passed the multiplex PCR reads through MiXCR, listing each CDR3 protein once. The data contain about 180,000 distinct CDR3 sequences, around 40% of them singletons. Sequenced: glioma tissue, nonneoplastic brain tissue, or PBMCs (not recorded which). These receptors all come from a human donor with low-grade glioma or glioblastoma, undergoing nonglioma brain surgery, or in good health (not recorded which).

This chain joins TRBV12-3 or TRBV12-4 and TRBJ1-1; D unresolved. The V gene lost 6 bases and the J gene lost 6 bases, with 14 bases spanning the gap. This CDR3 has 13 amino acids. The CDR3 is CASSQLQWSEAFF. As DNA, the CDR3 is TGTGCCAGCAGCCAACTACAGTGGTCTGAAGCTTTCTTT.

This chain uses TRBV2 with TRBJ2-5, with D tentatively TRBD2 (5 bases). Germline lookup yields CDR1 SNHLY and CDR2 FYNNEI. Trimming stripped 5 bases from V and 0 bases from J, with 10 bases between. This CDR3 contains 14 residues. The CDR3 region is CASSFPGNQETQYF. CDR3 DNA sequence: TGTGCCAGCAGTTTCCCCGGGAACCAAGAGACCCAGTACTTC.

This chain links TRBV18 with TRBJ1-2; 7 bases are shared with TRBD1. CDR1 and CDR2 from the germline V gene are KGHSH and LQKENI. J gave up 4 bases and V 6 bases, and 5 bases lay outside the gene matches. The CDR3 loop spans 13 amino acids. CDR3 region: CASSLGQPYGYTF. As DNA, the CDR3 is TGTGCCAGCTCGCTGGGACAGCCCTATGGCTACACCTTC.

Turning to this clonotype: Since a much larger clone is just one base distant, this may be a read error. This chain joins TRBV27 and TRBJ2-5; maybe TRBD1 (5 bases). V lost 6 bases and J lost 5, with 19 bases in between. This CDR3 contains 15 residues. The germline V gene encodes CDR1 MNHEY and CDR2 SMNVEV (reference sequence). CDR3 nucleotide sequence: TGTGCCAGCAGCCCCCTAGGGGCTAGTAGGGAGACCCAGTACTTC. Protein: CASSPLGASRETQYF.

CDR3 in DNA: TGTGCCAGCAGCTCCGGGACAGGGGGCGAGCAGTACTTC. This sequence encodes CASSSGTGGEQYF. The gene calls are TRBV7-9 and TRBJ2-7, with TRBD1 matching 11 bases. J gave up 6 bases and V 4 bases, and 2 bases lay outside the gene matches. This CDR3 has 13 residues. Germline loops: CDR1 SEHNR, CDR2 FQNEAQ (reference sequence).

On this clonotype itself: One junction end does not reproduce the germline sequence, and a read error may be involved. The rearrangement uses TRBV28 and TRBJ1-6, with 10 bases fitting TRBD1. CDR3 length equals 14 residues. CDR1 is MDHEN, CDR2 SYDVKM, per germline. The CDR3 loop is CASSLGTGESPLNF. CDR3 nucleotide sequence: TGTGCCAGCAGTTTAGGGACAGGGGAATCACCCCTCAACTTT.

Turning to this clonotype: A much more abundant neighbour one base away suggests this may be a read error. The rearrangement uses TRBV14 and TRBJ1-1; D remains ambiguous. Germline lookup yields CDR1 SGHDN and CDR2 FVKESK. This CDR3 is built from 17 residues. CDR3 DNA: TGTGCCAGCAGCCAAGATTGGTTGTACAAAATGAACACTGAAGCTTTATTT. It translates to CASSQDWLYKMNTEALF.

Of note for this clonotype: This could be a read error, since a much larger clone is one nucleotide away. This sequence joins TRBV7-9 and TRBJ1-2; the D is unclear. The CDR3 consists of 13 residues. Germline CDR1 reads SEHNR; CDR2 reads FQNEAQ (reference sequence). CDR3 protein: CASSHDTNYGHTF. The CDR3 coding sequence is TGTGCCAGCAGTCACGACACTAACTATGGCCACACCTTC.

The CDR3 sequence: CASSLGGGTSTDTQYF. The DNA of the CDR3 is TGTGCCAGCAGCTTGGGGGGTGGGACAAGCACAGATACGCAGTATTTT. The chain couples TRBV7-2 to TRBJ2-3, with D possibly called TRBD1 or TRBD2 (6 bases each). The CDR3 contains 16 residues. Germline V gene data show CDR1 as SGHTA and CDR2 as FQGNSA. The ends were cut back, 3 bases at V and 0 bases at J, with 13 bases in the middle.

The CDR3 DNA sequence: TGTGCCAGCTCCGGCGTCTCGGGTTCCGACACTGAAGCTTTCTTT. Encoded protein: CASSGVSGSDTEAFF. The chain joins TRBV2 to TRBJ1-1; D call uncertain. From germline, CDR1 is SNHLY and CDR2 FYNNEI. The ends were cut back, 8 bases at V and 3 bases at J, with 19 bases in the middle. This CDR3 spans 15 amino acids.

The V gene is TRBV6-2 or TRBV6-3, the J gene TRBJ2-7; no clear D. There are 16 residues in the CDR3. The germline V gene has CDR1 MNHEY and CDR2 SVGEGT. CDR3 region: CDTPRAEKGNLYEQYF. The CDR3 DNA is TGTGACACCCCTCGAGCTGAGAAAGGGAACCTTTACGAGCAGTACTTC.

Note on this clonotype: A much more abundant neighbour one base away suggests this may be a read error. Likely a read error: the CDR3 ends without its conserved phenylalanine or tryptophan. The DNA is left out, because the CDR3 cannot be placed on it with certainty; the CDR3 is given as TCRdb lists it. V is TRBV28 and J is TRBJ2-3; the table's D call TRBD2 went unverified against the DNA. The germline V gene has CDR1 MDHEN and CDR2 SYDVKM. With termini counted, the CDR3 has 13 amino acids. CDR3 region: CASFESGIGEQYL.

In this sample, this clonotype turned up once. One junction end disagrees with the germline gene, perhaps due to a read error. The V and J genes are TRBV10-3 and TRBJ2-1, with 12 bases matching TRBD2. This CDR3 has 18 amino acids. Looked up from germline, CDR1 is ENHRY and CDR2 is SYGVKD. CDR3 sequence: CAISEPGLAGRVDNEQLF. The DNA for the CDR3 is TGTGCCATCAGTGAGCCGGGACTAGCGGGCCGAGTGGACAATGAGCAGTTATTC.

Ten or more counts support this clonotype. The CDR3 DNA sequence: TGCAGTCGACAGGGGGCTGGCACAGATACGCAGTATTTT. Translation gives CSRQGAGTDTQYF. This sequence joins TRBV20-1 and TRBJ2-3; TRBD1 matches at 10 bases. Germline CDR1 and CDR2: DFQATT and SNEGSKA (reference sequence). The CDR3 has 13 amino acids. With 8 bases clipped from V and 1 base from J, the junction kept 3 bases outside the gene matches.

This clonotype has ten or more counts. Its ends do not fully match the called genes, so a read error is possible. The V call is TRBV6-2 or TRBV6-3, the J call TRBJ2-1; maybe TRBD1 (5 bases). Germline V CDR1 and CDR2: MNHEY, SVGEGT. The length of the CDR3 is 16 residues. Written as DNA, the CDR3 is TGTGCCAGCAGTCACTCAAGGGGTCTCTCCTACAATGAGCAGTTCTTC. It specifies CASSHSRGLSYNEQFF.

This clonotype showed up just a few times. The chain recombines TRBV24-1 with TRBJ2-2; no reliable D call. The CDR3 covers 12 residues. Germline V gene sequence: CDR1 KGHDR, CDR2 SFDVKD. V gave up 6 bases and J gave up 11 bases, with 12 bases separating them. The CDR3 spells CATSNASRELFF. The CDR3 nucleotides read TGTGCCACCAGTAACGCTAGTCGTGAGCTGTTTTTT.

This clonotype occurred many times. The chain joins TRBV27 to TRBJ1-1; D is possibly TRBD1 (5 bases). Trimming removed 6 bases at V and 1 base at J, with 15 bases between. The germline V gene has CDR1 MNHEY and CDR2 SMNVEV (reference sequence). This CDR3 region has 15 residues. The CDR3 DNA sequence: TGTGCCAGCAGATCTCCTATAAGGGGGAACACTGAAGCTTTCTTT. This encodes CASRSPIRGNTEAFF.

CDR3 loop: CSVRQGKSGANVLTF. DNA for the CDR3: TGCAGCGTCCGACAGGGGAAGTCTGGGGCCAACGTCCTGACTTTC. The chain links TRBV29-1 to TRBJ2-6; the match to TRBD1 covers 8 bases. This CDR3 is 15 amino acids long. Germline V lookup: CDR1 SQVTM, CDR2 ANQGSEA. With V trimmed by 6 bases and J by 1 base, 5 bases remained unmatched.

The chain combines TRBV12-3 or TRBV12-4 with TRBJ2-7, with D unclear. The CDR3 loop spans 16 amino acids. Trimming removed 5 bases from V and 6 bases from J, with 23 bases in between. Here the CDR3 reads CASSPPIGRNRREQYF. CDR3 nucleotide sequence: TGTGCCAGCAGTCCCCCGATCGGGCGAAACCGTCGCGAGCAGTACTTC.

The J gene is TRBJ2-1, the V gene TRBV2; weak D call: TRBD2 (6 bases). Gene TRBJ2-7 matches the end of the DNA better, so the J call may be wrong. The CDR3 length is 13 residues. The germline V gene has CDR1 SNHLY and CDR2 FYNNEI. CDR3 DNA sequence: TGTGCCAGCAGTCTCGGGAGCCCCAATGAGCAGTACTTC. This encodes CASSLGSPNEQYF.

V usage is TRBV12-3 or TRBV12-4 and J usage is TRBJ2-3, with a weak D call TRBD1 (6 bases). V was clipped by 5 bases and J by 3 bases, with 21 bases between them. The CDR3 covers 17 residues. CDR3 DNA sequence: TGTGCCAGCAGTCCATCCAGGGGACCATCCAGTACAGATACGCAGTATTTT. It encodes CASSPSRGPSSTDTQYF.

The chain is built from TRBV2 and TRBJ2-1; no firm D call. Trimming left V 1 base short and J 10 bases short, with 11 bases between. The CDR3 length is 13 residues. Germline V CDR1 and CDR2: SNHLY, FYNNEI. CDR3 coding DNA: TGTGCCAGCAGTGAAGTACAGCATAGAGAGCAGTTCTTC. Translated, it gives CASSEVQHREQFF.

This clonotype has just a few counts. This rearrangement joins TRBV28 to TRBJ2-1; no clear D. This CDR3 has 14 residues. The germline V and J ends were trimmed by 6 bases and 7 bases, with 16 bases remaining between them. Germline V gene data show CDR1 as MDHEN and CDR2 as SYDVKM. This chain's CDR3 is CASRAPDQRNEQFF. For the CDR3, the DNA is TGTGCCAGCAGAGCCCCGGATCAAAGGAATGAGCAGTTCTTC.

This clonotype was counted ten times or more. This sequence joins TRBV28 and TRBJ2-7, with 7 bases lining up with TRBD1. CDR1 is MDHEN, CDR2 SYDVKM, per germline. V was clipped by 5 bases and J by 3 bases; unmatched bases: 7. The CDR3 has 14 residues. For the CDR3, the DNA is TGTGCCAGCAGTCTCGGACAGGACCTCTACGAGCAGTACTTC. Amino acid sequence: CASSLGQDLYEQYF.

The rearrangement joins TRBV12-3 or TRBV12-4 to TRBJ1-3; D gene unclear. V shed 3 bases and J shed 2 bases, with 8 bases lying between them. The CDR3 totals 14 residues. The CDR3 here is CASSFDPPGNTIYF. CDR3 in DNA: TGTGCCAGCAGTTTTGATCCTCCTGGAAACACCATATATTTT.

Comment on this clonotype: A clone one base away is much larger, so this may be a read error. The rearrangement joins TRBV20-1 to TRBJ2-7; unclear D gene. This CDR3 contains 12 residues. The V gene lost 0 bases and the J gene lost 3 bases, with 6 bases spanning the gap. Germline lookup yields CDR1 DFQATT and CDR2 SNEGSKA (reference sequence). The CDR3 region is CSAREGFYEQYF. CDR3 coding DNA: TGCAGTGCTAGAGAGGGATTCTACGAGCAGTACTTC.

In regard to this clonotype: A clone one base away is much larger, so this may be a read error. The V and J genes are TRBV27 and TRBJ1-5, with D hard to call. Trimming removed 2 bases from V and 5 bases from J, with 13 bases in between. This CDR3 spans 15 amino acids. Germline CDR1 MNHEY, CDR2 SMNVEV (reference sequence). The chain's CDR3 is CASSLSPYGDQPQHF. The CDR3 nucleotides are TGTGCCAGCAGTTTAAGTCCCTACGGGGATCAGCCCCAGCATTTT.

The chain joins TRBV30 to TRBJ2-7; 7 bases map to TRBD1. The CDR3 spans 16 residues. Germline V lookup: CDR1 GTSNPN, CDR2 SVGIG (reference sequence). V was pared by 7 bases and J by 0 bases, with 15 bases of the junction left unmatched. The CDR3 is CASSTGKGLSSYEQYF. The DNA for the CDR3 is TGTGCCTCTTCGACAGGGAAAGGATTGAGCTCCTACGAGCAGTACTTC.

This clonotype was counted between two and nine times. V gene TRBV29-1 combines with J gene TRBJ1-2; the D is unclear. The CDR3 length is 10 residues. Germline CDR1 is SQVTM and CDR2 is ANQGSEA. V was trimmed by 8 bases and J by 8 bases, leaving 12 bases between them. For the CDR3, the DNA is TGCAGCTCGTACCTGGGGGGCTACACCTTC. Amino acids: CSSYLGGYTF.

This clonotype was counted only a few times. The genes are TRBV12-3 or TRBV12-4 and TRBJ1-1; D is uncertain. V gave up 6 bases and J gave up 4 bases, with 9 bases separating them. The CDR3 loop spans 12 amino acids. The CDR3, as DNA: TGTGCCAGCAGCCGCCTCGGCACTGAAGCTTTCTTT. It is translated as CASSRLGTEAFF.

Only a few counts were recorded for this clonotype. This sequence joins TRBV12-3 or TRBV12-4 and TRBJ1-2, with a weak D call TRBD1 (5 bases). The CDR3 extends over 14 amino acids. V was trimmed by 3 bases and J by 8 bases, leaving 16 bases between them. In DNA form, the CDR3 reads TGTGCCAGCAGTTTGACAGAACGACCTGGGGGCTACACCTTC. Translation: CASSLTERPGGYTF.